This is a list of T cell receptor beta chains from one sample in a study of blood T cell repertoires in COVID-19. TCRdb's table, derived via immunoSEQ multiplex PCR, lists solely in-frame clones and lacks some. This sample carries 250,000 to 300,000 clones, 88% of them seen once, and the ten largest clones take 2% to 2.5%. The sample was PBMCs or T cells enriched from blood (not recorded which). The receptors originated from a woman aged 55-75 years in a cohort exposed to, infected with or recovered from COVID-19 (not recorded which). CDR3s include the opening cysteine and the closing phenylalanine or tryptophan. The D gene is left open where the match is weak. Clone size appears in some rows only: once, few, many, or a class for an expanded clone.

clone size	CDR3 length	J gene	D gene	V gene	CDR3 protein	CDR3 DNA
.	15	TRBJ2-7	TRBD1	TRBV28	CASNAGTGRSYEQYF	TGTGCCAGCAATGCAGGGACAGGGAGATCTTACGAGCAGTACTTC
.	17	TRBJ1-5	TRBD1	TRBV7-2	CASSSGSGQGANQPQHF	TGTGCCAGCAGCTCGGGATCGGGACAGGGGGCGAATCAGCCCCAGCATTTT
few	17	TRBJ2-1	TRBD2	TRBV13	CASSFPHLAGLYNEQFF	TGTGCCAGCAGCTTTCCCCATTTAGCGGGACTCTACAATGAGCAGTTCTTC
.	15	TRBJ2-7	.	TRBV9	CASSVGGVRSYEQYF	TGTGCCAGCAGCGTAGGGGGGGTTCGGTCCTACGAGCAGTACTTC
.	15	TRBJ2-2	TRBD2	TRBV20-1	CSASQRGLNTGELFF	TGCAGTGCTAGTCAGCGGGGATTGAACACCGGGGAGCTGTTTTTT
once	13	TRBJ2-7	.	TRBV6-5	CASSYGGPYEQYF	TGTGCCAGCAGCTACGGAGGTCCCTACGAGCAGTACTTC
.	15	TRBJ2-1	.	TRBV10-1	CASSESGAGANEQFF	TGCGCCAGCAGTGAGTCGGGGGCGGGCGCGAATGAGCAGTTCTTC
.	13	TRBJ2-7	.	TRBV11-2	CASSLVSRGEQYF	TGTGCCAGCAGCTTAGTTAGCAGGGGCGAGCAGTACTTC
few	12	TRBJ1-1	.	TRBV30	CAWAPTLTEAFF	TGTGCCTGGGCCCCGACTTTAACTGAAGCTTTCTTT
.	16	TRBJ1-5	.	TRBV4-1	CASSQVPQGGNQPQHF	TGCGCCAGCAGCCAAGTTCCACAGGGCGGCAATCAGCCCCAGCATTTT
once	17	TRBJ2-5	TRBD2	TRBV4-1	CASSQQTSGRAAETQYF	TGCGCCAGCAGCCAGCAGACTAGCGGGAGGGCCGCAGAGACCCAGTACTTC
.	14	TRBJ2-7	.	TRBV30	CAWRSGLSTYEQYF	TGTGCCTGGAGATCGGGACTTAGTACCTACGAGCAGTACTTC
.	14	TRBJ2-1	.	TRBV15	CATSRGLIRNEQFF	TGTGCCACCAGCAGAGGTCTAATACGCAATGAGCAGTTCTTC
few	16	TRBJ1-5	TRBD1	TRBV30	CAWSGPGTGSNQPQHF	TGTGCCTGGAGCGGTCCCGGGACAGGGAGCAATCAGCCCCAGCATTTT
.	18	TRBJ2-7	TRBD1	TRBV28	CASSFRCRLTGPSCEQYF	TGTGCCAGCAGTTTTCGATGCCGGTTGACAGGGCCATCCTGCGAGCAGTACTTC
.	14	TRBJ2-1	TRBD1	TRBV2	CASGRDRGHNEQFF	TGTGCCAGCGGCCGGGACAGGGGACACAATGAGCAGTTCTTC
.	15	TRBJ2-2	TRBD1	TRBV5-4	CASSTGTGSTGELFF	TGTGCCAGCAGTACCGGGACAGGGAGCACCGGGGAGCTGTTTTTT
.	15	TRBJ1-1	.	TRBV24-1	CATSDSKTVNTEAFF	TGTGCCACCAGTGATTCTAAGACAGTGAACACTGAAGCTTTCTTT
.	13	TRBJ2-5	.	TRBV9	CASSVVEGETQYF	TGTGCCAGCAGCGTAGTGGAGGGAGAGACCCAGTACTTC
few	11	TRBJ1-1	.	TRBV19	CATTQAGPAFF	TGTGCCACTACCCAAGCCGGTCCGGCTTTCTTT
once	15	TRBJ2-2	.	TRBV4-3	CASSQAEGRTGELFF	TGCGCCAGCAGCCAAGCGGAGGGCCGAACCGGGGAGCTGTTTTTT
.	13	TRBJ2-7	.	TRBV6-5	CASSQKEAYEQYF	TGTGCCAGCAGCCAGAAAGAGGCCTACGAGCAGTACTTC
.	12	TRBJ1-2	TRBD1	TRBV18	CASSQDRGGHTF	TGTGCCAGCTCACAGGACAGGGGGGGCCACACCTTC
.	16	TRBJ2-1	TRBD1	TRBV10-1	CASSFRRDRGANEQFF	TGCGCCAGCAGTTTTCGCCGGGACAGGGGGGCCAATGAGCAGTTCTTC
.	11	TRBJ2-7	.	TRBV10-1	CASSQGGEQYF	TGCGCCAGCTCCCAGGGTGGGGAGCAGTACTTC
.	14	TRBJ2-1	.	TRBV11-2	CASSFKVAYNEQFF	TGTGCCAGCAGCTTTAAAGTAGCGTACAATGAGCAGTTCTTC
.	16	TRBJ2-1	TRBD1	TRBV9	CASRLNRGPCYNEQFF	TGTGCCAGCAGACTGAACAGGGGGCCCTGCTACAATGAGCAGTTCTTC
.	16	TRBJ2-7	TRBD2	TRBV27	CASSSRVKREVDEQYF	TGTGCCAGCAGTTCCCGGGTGAAGCGGGAGGTAGATGAGCAGTACTTC